These 5 T cell receptor beta chains were all obtained from the same sample, sequenced in a study of cytomegalovirus exposure and HLA in healthy donors. The study ran its PCR with 60 Vbeta and 13 Jbeta primers. Measured with immunoSEQ multiplex PCR; TCRdb has only the in-frame clones, and not every one. The table records tens of thousands of clones, 78% of them present only once. Sequencing was done on a sample of PBMCs. The receptors were gathered from a male donor in good health and CMV-seropositive.

This chain joins TRBV28 and TRBJ2-1, with 11 bases identical to TRBD2. CDR1 MDHEN and CDR2 SYDVKM come from the germline V gene. V was clipped by 2 bases and J by 6 bases; unmatched bases: 15. The CDR3 contains 19 residues. CDR3 sequence reads: CASSLHYTPSGTSGNEQFF. As DNA, the CDR3 is TGTGCCAGCAGTTTACACTATACCCCCTCCGGGACTAGCGGCAATGAGCAGTTCTTC.

This sequence joins TRBV4-2 and TRBJ2-3, with D perhaps TRBD1 (6 bases). V dropped 6 bases and J dropped 2 bases, with 12 bases sitting between them. Per germline, CDR1 LGHNA and CDR2 YNFKEQ. The CDR3 length is 14 residues. CDR3 sequence (DNA): TGTGCCAGCAGGCACGAGGGGGTCACAGATACGCAGTATTTT. Translating it yields CASRHEGVTDTQYF.

V is TRBV28 and J is TRBJ2-4, with D possibly matching TRBD2 (6 bases). The V end lost 6 bases, the J end lost 1 base, and 19 bases lay between the germline ends. This CDR3 is built from 17 residues. Germline assignment: CDR1 MDHEN and CDR2 SYDVKM. CDR3 nucleotides: TGTGCCAGCAGCCATAATTTACTAGCTGTGGCCAAAAACATTCAGTACTTC. Its translation is CASSHNLLAVAKNIQYF.

The chain recombines TRBV10-2 with TRBJ1-1, with 8 positions matching TRBD1. From germline, CDR1 is WSHSY and CDR2 SAAADI. This CDR3 has 17 amino acids. V lost 0 bases, J lost 4 bases, and 10 bases stayed unmatched. CDR3 nucleotides: TGCGCCAGCAGTGAGTCCGGACAGGGAATTCTGGGCACTGAAGCTTTCTTT. Translating gives CASSESGQGILGTEAFF.

The chain combines TRBV5-1 with TRBJ2-1; D not certain. The CDR3 extends over 15 amino acids. V lost 0 bases to trimming and J lost 8 bases, with 15 bases between them. The V gene's germline CDR1 is SGHRS and CDR2 YFSETQ. CDR3 in DNA: TGCGCCAGCAGCTTGGGACTGAGACGGTTAGATGAGCAGTTCTTC. This sequence encodes CASSLGLRRLDEQFF.